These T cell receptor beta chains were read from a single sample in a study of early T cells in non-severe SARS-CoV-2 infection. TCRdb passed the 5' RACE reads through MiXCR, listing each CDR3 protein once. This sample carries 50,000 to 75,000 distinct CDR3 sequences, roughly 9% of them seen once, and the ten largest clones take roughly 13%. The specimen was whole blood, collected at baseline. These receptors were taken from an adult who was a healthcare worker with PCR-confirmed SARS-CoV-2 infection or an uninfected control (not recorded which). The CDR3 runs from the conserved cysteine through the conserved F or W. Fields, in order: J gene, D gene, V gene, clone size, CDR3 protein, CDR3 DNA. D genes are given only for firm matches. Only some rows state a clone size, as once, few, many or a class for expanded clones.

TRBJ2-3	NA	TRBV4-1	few	CASQAGSTDTQYF	TGCGCCAGCCAGGCGGGGAGCACAGATACGCAGTATTTT
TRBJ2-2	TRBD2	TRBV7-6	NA	CASSIPSGLNTGELFF	TGTGCCAGCAGCATCCCTAGCGGACTGAACACCGGGGAGCTGTTTTTT
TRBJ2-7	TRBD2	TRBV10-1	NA	CASSESGGLAHEQYF	TGCGCCAGCAGTGAGTCAGGGGGACTAGCCCACGAGCAGTACTTC
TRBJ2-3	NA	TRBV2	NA	CASKPGGTDTQYF	TGTGCCAGCAAGCCCGGGGGCACAGATACGCAGTATTTT
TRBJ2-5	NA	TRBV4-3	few	CASSQESRETQYF	TGCGCCAGCAGCCAAGAGTCTAGAGAGACCCAGTACTTC
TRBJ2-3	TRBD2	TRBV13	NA	CASSSRRGLADGGAGFVEADTQYF	TGTGCCAGCAGCTCGCGAAGGGGACTAGCAGATGGTGGAGCCGGTTTCGTTGAAGCAGATACGCAGTATTTT
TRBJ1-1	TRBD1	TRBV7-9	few	CASSSQGASGRTEAFF	TGTGCCAGCAGCTCTCAGGGGGCCTCTGGTAGGACTGAAGCTTTCTTT
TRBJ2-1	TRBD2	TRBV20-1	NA	CSAFFIAGETGDEQFF	TGCAGTGCTTTCTTTATAGCGGGAGAGACGGGCGATGAGCAGTTCTTC
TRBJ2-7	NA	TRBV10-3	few	CAISVRDEQYF	TGTGCCATCAGCGTCAGGGACGAGCAGTACTTC
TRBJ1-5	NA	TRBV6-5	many	CASSYTYGNQPQHF	TGTGCCAGCAGTTACACCTACGGCAATCAGCCCCAGCATTTT
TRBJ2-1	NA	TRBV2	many	CASSGGRFPNRSSYNEQFF	TGTGCCAGCAGTGGGGGCCGGTTCCCCAACAGGAGCTCCTACAATGAGCAGTTCTTC
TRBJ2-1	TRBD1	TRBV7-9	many	CASSWARGRLAEQFF	TGTGCCAGCAGCTGGGCCAGGGGGCGTTTGGCTGAGCAGTTCTTC
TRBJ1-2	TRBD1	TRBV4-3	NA	CASLEGRDRELPNYGYTF	TGCGCCAGCCTCGAGGGGCGGGACAGGGAATTGCCTAACTATGGCTACACCTTC
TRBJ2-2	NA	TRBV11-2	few	CASSPLPADGELFF	TGTGCCAGCAGCCCCCTCCCCGCTGACGGGGAGCTGTTTTTT
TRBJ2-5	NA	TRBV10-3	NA	CAISEVTETQYF	TGTGCCATCAGTGAGGTAACGGAGACCCAGTACTTC
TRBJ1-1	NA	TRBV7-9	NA	CASSYGGTPNTEAFF	TGTGCCAGCAGCTACGGAGGGACACCGAACACTGAAGCTTTCTTT
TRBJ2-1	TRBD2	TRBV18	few	CASSLGLAGLGEQFF	TGTGCCAGCTCACTGGGACTAGCGGGATTGGGTGAGCAGTTCTTC
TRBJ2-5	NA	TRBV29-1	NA	CSVELDTGETQYF	TGCAGCGTTGAATTGGACACCGGGGAGACCCAGTACTTC
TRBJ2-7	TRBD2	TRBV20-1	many	CSASRGLVRYEQYF	TGCAGTGCTAGCCGAGGACTAGTCAGATACGAGCAGTACTTC
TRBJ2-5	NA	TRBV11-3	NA	CASSQASETQYF	TGTGCCAGCAGCCAGGCGTCGGAGACCCAGTACTTC